The sequence of this T cell receptor (beta chain) was determined in a study of shared clonotypes between healthy human individuals. Overall study findings and caveats: Shared clonotypes across all four donors exceeded non-shared ones in generation probability.

CDR1 and CDR2 from the germline V gene are SSHAT and FNYEAQ (reference sequence). Germline trimming cut 5 bases from V and 3 bases from J; bases unmatched to any gene: 10. The CDR3 has 18 amino acids. As concerns this clone: Its antigen is not known.

How the authors handled the data: Filtering was not the same, since immunoSEQ gave junction-only sequences without quality scores. Libraries were prepared by immunoSEQ multiplex PCR; TCRdb keeps only in-frame clonotypes and omits some of them. V and J calls and clone size are as listed in that table; D and trimming were resolved from the DNA. The top ten clones hold about 33% of a sample with approximately 710,000 clones, about 92% of them seen once. This sequence joins TRBV7-7 and TRBJ2-2; 12 bases line up with TRBD2. The clonotype originates from a young man in good health. Some clones in this sample may be carry-over from other donors' samples. Specimen: memory CD8+ T cells from PBMCs. Subset noted: CD45RO+ cells pooled with CCR7-negative TemRA cells. The DNA of the CDR3 is TGTGCCAGCAGCCCCCGACTAGCGGGAGCGATGGACACCGGGGAGCTGTTTTTT. It translates to CASSPRLAGAMDTGELFF.